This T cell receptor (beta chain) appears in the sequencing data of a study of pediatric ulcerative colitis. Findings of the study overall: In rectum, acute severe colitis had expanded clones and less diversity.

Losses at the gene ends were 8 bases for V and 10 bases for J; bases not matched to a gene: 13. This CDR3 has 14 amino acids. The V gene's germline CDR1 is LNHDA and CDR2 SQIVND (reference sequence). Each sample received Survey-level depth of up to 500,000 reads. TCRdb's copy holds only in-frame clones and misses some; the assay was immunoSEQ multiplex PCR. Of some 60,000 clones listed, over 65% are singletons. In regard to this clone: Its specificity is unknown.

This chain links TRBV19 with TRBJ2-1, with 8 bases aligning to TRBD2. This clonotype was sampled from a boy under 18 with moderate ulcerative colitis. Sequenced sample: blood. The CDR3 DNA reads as TGTGCCAGTGACGGGGGGGCTCAACAACCCGAGCAGTTCTTC. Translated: CASDGGAQQPEQFF.